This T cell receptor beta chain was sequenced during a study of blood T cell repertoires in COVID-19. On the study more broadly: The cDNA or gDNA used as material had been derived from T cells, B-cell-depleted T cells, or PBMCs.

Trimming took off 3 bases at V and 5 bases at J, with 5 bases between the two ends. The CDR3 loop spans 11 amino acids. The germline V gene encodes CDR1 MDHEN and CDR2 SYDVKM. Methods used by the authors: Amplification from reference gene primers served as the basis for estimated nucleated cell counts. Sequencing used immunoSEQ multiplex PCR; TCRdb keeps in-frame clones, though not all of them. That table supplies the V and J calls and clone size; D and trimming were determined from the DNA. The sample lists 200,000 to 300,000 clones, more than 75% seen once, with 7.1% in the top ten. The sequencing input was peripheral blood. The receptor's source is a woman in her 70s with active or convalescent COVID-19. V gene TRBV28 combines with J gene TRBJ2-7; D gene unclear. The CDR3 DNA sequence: TGTGCCAGCAGTTTTGGGCACGAGCAGTACTTC. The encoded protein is CASSFGHEQYF.